The sequence of this T cell receptor (beta chain) was determined in a study of T-cell memory formation after mild COVID-19. Turning to the study itself: The study found TCR clusters largely donor specific. Whole-study findings and limits: Clones which contracted sat mainly in CM and EM if CD4+, and in EMRA if CD8+.

Sample barcodes and UMIs were carried by the TCR alpha and TCR beta cDNA libraries that 5'RACE generated with constant-segment primers. Via MiXCR, TCRdb re-called the 5' RACE reads, giving one row per CDR3 protein. The sample contains under 450,000 distinct CDR3 sequences, roughly a quarter of which appear only once. The CDR3 sequence is 15 residues long. V gave up 5 bases and J gave up 1 base, with 12 bases separating them. Germline assignment: CDR1 SEHNR and CDR2 FQNEAQ (reference sequence). Points on this clonotype: The antigen remains unidentified.

V gene TRBV7-9 combines with J gene TRBJ2-1, with D perhaps matching TRBD1 (5 bases). Sequenced sample: PBMCs or a T cell subset sorted from them (not recorded which). This sequence originates from an adult woman who had mild COVID-19 (a few samples of this study predate the infection). Cell type and time point are not known. Here the CDR3 DNA reads TGTGCCAGCAGCGGGGCAGGTCGATCCTACAATGAGCAGTTCTTC. Translated, it gives CASSGAGRSYNEQFF.